One and the same sample provided the 30 T cell receptor beta chains below, sequenced in a study of regulatory T cells in long-lasting Graves disease. Time point denoted: newly diagnosed GD, antithyroid drugs for less than 3 months. Construction of the TCR library relied on RNA isolated from PBMCs. Researchers made TCR beta libraries by using iRepertoire HTBI primers and running Arm-PCR on CDR3 regions. One entry per CDR3 protein, called by TCRdb with MiXCR from the multiplex PCR reads. The data contain fewer than 650,000 distinct CDR3 sequences, approximately 16% of them seen just once; the ten biggest clones take up 12%. These same data were also listed under a study on T cells in Graves' hyperthyroidism and ophthalmopathy.

The material sequenced was peripheral blood mononuclear cells (PBMCs), taken at new diagnosis, from a patient treated with antithyroid drugs. These receptors were obtained from a man younger than 35 with Graves disease.

Turning to this clonotype: This likely traces to a read error, being one base from a far larger clone. The V gene is TRBV7-3, the J gene TRBJ2-1; 11 bases are shared with TRBD2. Trimming cost V 2 bases and J 10 bases; bases outside gene matches: 4. CDR1 is SGHTA and CDR2 is FQGTGA in the germline V gene. The CDR3 contains 14 residues. The CDR3 nucleotides are TGTGCCAGCAGCTTAGTAGGGACTAGCGGCGAGCAGTTCTTC. Encoded protein: CASSLVGTSGEQFF.

The table lists this clonotype with many counts. The chain recombines TRBV3-1 with TRBJ2-1, with TRBD2 matching over 12 bases. Germline lookup yields CDR1 LGHDT and CDR2 YNNKEL (reference sequence). Losses at the gene ends were 5 bases for V and 8 bases for J; bases not matched to a gene: 7. The CDR3 extends over 15 amino acids. The CDR3 DNA reads TGTGCCAGCAGCTCGACTAGCGGGAGTATCTATGAGCAGTTCTTC. Translating gives CASSSTSGSIYEQFF.

A single count supports this clonotype. The V call is TRBV6-2 or TRBV6-3, the J call TRBJ1-1, with D possibly being TRBD1 (5 bases). Trimming pared 5 bases from V and 4 bases from J, leaving 14 bases between. Per the germline V gene, CDR1 is MNHEY and CDR2 is SVGEGT. This CDR3 contains 14 residues. CDR3 region: CASSEVVRGTEAFF. DNA of the CDR3: TGTGCCAGCAGTGAAGTTGTTAGGGGCACTGAAGCTTTCTTT.

There are many counts of this clonotype. This chain connects TRBV5-1 to TRBJ2-1; maybe TRBD2 (6 bases). The V end was cut by 2 bases, the J end by 7 bases, with 19 bases between. Germline CDR1 is SGHRS and CDR2 is YFSETQ. The CDR3 length is 16 residues. CDR3 DNA sequence: TGCGCCAGCAGCTTAGCGGGTAATCCCTCCGGGAATGAGCAGTTCTTC. This gives the protein CASSLAGNPSGNEQFF.

The sample holds many counts of this clonotype. The J gene is TRBJ2-5, the V gene TRBV20-1; D remains unclear. Between the trimmed V and J ends, which lost 0 bases and 3 bases, there was a span of 11 bases. The germline V gene has CDR1 DFQATT and CDR2 SNEGSKA (reference sequence). CDR3 length equals 14 residues. The CDR3 DNA is TGCAGTGCTAGAGATGGGATGGGGAAAGAGACCCAGTACTTC. Protein sequence: CSARDGMGKETQYF.

This clonotype has at least ten counts. The rearrangement joins TRBV2 to TRBJ2-2; 12 bases are a match to TRBD2. This CDR3 spans 15 amino acids. J gave up 5 bases and V 4 bases, and 2 bases lay outside the gene matches. Germline CDR1 and CDR2: SNHLY and FYNNEI. CDR3 loop: CASSAGTSGTGELFF. In DNA form, the CDR3 reads TGTGCCAGCAGTGCCGGGACTAGCGGGACCGGGGAGCTGTTTTTT.

This clonotype turned up a few times. The chain has TRBV18 and TRBJ2-7; possible D gene TRBD1, 5 bases. CDR1 is KGHSH, CDR2 LQKENI, per germline. The V end lost 1 base, the J end lost 3 bases, and 10 bases lay between the germline ends. The CDR3 is made up of 14 amino acids. The CDR3 DNA sequence: TGTGCCAGCTCACCACTCGACAGAAACTACGAGCAGTACTTC. This translates into CASSPLDRNYEQYF. The full variable domain, completed using reference TRBV18 and TRBJ2-7, is NAGVMQNPRHLVRRRGQEARLRCSPMKGHSHVYWYRQLPEEGLKFMVYLQKENIIDESGMPKERFSAEFPKEGPSILRIQQVVRGDSAAYFCASSPLDRNYEQYFGPGTRLTVT.

This clonotype was found many times. The chain uses TRBV6-1 and TRBJ2-2, with D perhaps being TRBD1 or TRBD2 (5 bases each). This CDR3 has 15 residues. CDR1 MNHNS and CDR2 SASEGT come from the germline V gene. The V end lost 6 bases, the J end lost 1 base, and 12 bases lay between the germline ends. CDR3 coding DNA: TGTGCCAGCAGCACCGGGGCCTTGAACACCGGGGAGCTGTTTTTT. Its translation is CASSTGALNTGELFF.

This clonotype was counted ten times or more. The chain links TRBV7-8 to TRBJ2-7, with D tentatively TRBD2 (6 bases). The V gene's germline CDR1 is SGHVS and CDR2 FQNEAQ. CDR3 length: 14 residues. Trimming pared 5 bases from V and 7 bases from J, leaving 18 bases between. DNA of the CDR3: TGTGCCAGCAGCATTCGGGACTCCGGGCGGGAGCAGTACTTC. This sequence encodes CASSIRDSGREQYF. The full variable domain, rest sourced from reference TRBV7-8 and TRBJ2-7, is GAGVSQSPRYKVAKRGQDVALRCDPISGHVSLFWYQQALGQGPEFLTYFQNEAQLDKSGLPSDRFFAERPEGSVSTLKIQRTQQEDSAVYLCASSIRDSGREQYFGPGTRLTVT.

The rearrangement links TRBV18 to TRBJ2-1; TRBD2 matches 12 bases. The J call is in doubt because the DNA end fits TRBJ2-5 better. CDR1 is KGHSH, CDR2 LQKENI, per germline. The CDR3 has 15 residues. The CDR3 sequence: CASSPTSGSLETQYF. Written as DNA, the CDR3 is TGTGCCAGCTCACCGACTAGCGGGAGTTTGGAGACCCAGTACTTC.

The table lists this clonotype with many counts. DNA for the CDR3: TGTGCCAGCAGCCCGGGGGGGGCTAACTATGGCTACACCTTC. It specifies CASSPGGANYGYTF. The V and J genes are TRBV7-2 and TRBJ1-2; D is perhaps TRBD1 (5 bases). Trimming left V 5 bases short and J 0 bases short, with 10 bases between. The CDR3 loop spans 14 amino acids. CDR1 is SGHTA and CDR2 is FQGNSA in the germline V gene. Full variable domain (rest looked up from reference TRBV7-2 and TRBJ1-2): GAGVSQSPSNKVTEKGKDVELRCDPISGHTALYWYRQSLGQGLEFLIYFQGNSAPDKSGLPSDRFSAERTGGSVSTLTIQRTQQEDSAVYLCASSPGGANYGYTFGSGTRLTVV.

This clonotype was counted between two and nine times. This chain joins TRBV5-4 and TRBJ2-1; 14 bases match TRBD2. This CDR3 contains 16 residues. From germline, CDR1 is SGHNT and CDR2 YYREEE (reference sequence). V dropped 3 bases and J dropped 8; count of bases not matched to a gene: 7. In DNA, the CDR3 is TGTGCCAGCAGCTGGGGACTAGCGGGAGACAGCTATGAGCAGTTCTTC. This gives the protein CASSWGLAGDSYEQFF. Full variable domain (rest looked up from reference TRBV5-4 and TRBJ2-1): ETGVTQSPTHLIKTRGQQVTLRCSSQSGHNTVSWYQQALGQGPQFIFQYYREEENGRGNFPPRFSGLQFPNYSSELNVNALELDDSALYLCASSWGLAGDSYEQFFGPGTRLTVL.

A few counts support this clonotype. This chain uses TRBV10-2 with TRBJ1-2; tentative D call: TRBD1 (6 bases). The germline V gene has CDR1 WSHSY and CDR2 SAAADI. The length of the CDR3 is 14 residues. The germline V and J ends were trimmed by 9 bases and 4 bases, with 18 bases remaining between them. The CDR3 here is CASSLSWGAYGYTF. CDR3 nucleotide sequence: TGCGCCAGTAGCCTCTCATGGGGGGCCTATGGCTACACCTTC.

V is TRBV15 and J is TRBJ2-7; weak D call: TRBD1 (6 bases). Germline V CDR1 and CDR2: LNHNV, YYDKDF (reference sequence). CDR3 length: 14 amino acids. The V end was cut by 0 bases, the J end by 3 bases, with 9 bases between. CDR3 DNA: TGTGCCACCAGCAGAGATCTACAGGGCTACGAGCAGTACTTC. This translates into CATSRDLQGYEQYF. Drawing the rest from reference TRBV15 and TRBJ2-7, the complete variable domain is DAMVIQNPRYQVTQFGKPVTLSCSQTLNHNVMYWYQQKSSQAPKLLFHYYDKDFNNEADTPDNFQSRRPNTSFCFLDIRSPGLGDTAMYLCATSRDLQGYEQYFGPGTRLTVT.

In its sample, this clonotype was seen a few times. V is TRBV19 and J is TRBJ1-5; TRBD1 is a possible D gene (5 bases). Germline assignment: CDR1 LNHDA and CDR2 SQIVND (reference sequence). The length of the CDR3 is 14 residues. With 5 bases removed from V and 5 bases from J, the gap between germline ends came to 13 bases. The CDR3 protein is CASSRDGTYQPQHF. The CDR3 region has the DNA TGTGCCAGTAGTCGGGACGGCACCTATCAGCCCCAGCATTTT.

This clonotype was seen at least ten times. The chain is built from TRBV20-1 and TRBJ2-3, with 10 bases lining up with TRBD2. Germline trimming cut 2 bases from V and 5 bases from J; bases unmatched to any gene: 10. The CDR3 consists of 16 residues. Germline CDR1 is DFQATT and CDR2 is SNEGSKA (reference sequence). CDR3 nucleotides: TGCAGTGCTAGATTCTCGAGCGGGAGGGTTGGAGATACGCAGTATTTT. The encoded protein is CSARFSSGRVGDTQYF.

The V gene is TRBV7-8, the J gene TRBJ2-1; 7 bases line up with TRBD1. V shed 5 bases, J shed 0 bases, and the junction held 10 bases outside the gene matches. From germline, CDR1 is SGHVS and CDR2 FQNEAQ. The CDR3 totals 17 residues. CDR3 nucleotides: TGTGCCAGCAGCCCGACATTAGGGGGCCGCTCCTACAATGAGCAGTTCTTC. This sequence encodes CASSPTLGGRSYNEQFF.

This clonotype was recorded a few times. The chain has TRBV25-1 and TRBJ1-2; the D is unclear. V lost 6 bases and J 8 bases, leaving 13 bases between the germline ends. Germline V gene lookup returns CDR1 MGHDK and CDR2 SYGVNS. The CDR3 extends over 12 amino acids. This CDR3 reads CASSAAGGGYTF. CDR3 in DNA: TGTGCCAGCAGCGCAGCCGGCGGGGGCTACACCTTC.

This clonotype was seen ten or more times. The J gene is TRBJ2-7, the V gene TRBV20-1; 7 bases match TRBD2. The germline CDR1 and CDR2 sequences are DFQATT and SNEGSKA (reference sequence). The CDR3 is 15 amino acids. Trimming removed 6 bases from V and 5 bases from J; junction bases left unmatched: 16. This chain's CDR3 is CSAGGAGRPRNEQYF. The CDR3 region has the DNA TGCAGTGCCGGCGGGGCCGGGAGGCCCCGTAACGAGCAGTACTTC.

In its sample, this clonotype was seen many times. The CDR3 loop reads CASSPYGGGNEQFF. CDR3 DNA sequence: TGTGCCAGCAGCCCCTATGGGGGCGGGAATGAGCAGTTCTTC. The V gene is TRBV7-3, the J gene TRBJ2-1, with D possibly being TRBD1 (6 bases). Per germline, CDR1 SGHTA and CDR2 FQGTGA. The V gene lost 5 bases and the J gene lost 7 bases, with 15 bases spanning the gap. The CDR3 consists of 14 residues.

The gene calls are TRBV28 and TRBJ2-5, with D unresolved. V was trimmed by 6 bases and J by 2 bases, leaving 13 bases between them. Germline CDR1 MDHEN, CDR2 SYDVKM. The CDR3 runs to 14 residues. CDR3: CASSLLREQETQYF. CDR3 nucleotide sequence: TGTGCCAGCAGCCTACTCCGTGAACAAGAGACCCAGTACTTC.

About this clonotype itself: A much larger clone differs from this one at a single base, so this may be a read error. This is likely a read error, given that the CDR3 carries no conserved phenylalanine or tryptophan at its end. This sequence joins TRBV30 and TRBJ2-5, with TRBD1 identical over 8 bases. The J segment lost 4 bases and the V segment lost 5 bases, leaving 9 bases of the junction unmatched. There are 14 residues in the CDR3. Per the germline V gene, CDR1 is GTSNPN and CDR2 is SVGIG (reference sequence). The CDR3 region is CAWGQGGDAETQYS. The CDR3, as DNA: TGTGCCTGGGGACAGGGTGGGGATGCAGAGACCCAGTACTCC.

This clonotype was recorded at least ten times. The rearrangement uses TRBV28 and TRBJ2-1, with D unresolved. Germline values: CDR1 MDHEN, CDR2 SYDVKM. Trimming cost V 5 bases and J 1 base, with 24 bases left between them. The CDR3 length is 19 residues. Here the CDR3 reads CASSPTSYTRPRSYNEQFF. The CDR3 nucleotides read TGTGCCAGCAGTCCGACCTCATACACACGCCCGAGGTCCTACAATGAGCAGTTCTTC.

This clonotype was seen ten or more times. The chain joins TRBV30 to TRBJ1-2; the D is unclear. V lost 2 bases to trimming and J lost 1 base, with 11 bases between them. This CDR3 region has 14 residues. Per germline, CDR1 GTSNPN and CDR2 SVGIG (reference sequence). CDR3 in DNA: TGTGCCTGGAGTCCCACTTGGGGTAACTATGGCTACACCTTC. It yields the protein CAWSPTWGNYGYTF.

This chain connects TRBV20-1 to TRBJ1-5; 7 positions agree with TRBD1. Germline CDR1 reads DFQATT; CDR2 reads SNEGSKA (reference sequence). V trimming: 3 bases; J trimming: 1 base; junction bases outside the gene matches: 12. This CDR3 is built from 17 residues. The chain's CDR3 is CSASPLKEGQSNQPQHF. DNA of the CDR3: TGCAGTGCTAGTCCCTTAAAAGAGGGACAGAGCAATCAGCCCCAGCATTTT.

This clonotype was found a few times. The rearrangement uses TRBV30 and TRBJ2-7, with TRBD1 matching over 9 bases. The germline V gene has CDR1 GTSNPN and CDR2 SVGIG (reference sequence). Trimming removed 3 bases from V and 1 base from J; junction bases left unmatched: 4. The CDR3 is 14 residues long. DNA of the CDR3: TGTGCCTGGAGCTCGGACAGGGGTTCCTACGAGCAGTACTTC. Protein product: CAWSSDRGSYEQYF.

This clonotype was observed many times. The chain has TRBV12-3 or TRBV12-4 and TRBJ2-3, with TRBD2 matching 9 bases. This CDR3 comprises 17 residues. J was trimmed by 9 bases and V by 3 bases; bases with no gene match: 16. The CDR3, as DNA: TGTGCCAGCAGTTTTGACGGGACTCCTAGCGGGGTGGTCACGCAGTATTTT. It codes for CASSFDGTPSGVVTQYF.

This clonotype was observed a few times. This chain connects TRBV20-1 to TRBJ1-1; 7 positions match TRBD1. CDR3 length: 15 residues. Germline-derived CDR1 and CDR2 are DFQATT and SNEGSKA (reference sequence). Germline trimming cut 4 bases from V and 0 bases from J; bases unmatched to any gene: 8. CDR3 coding DNA: TGCAGTGCTAAGAGCCCGGGACAGCTGAACACTGAAGCTTTCTTT. Translating it yields CSAKSPGQLNTEAFF.

This clonotype was picked up a small number of times. V usage is TRBV27 and J usage is TRBJ2-2, with D perhaps TRBD1 or TRBD2 (5 bases each). Germline V gene sequence: CDR1 MNHEY, CDR2 SMNVEV (reference sequence). V was pared by 2 bases and J by 4 bases, with 11 bases between. The CDR3 has 15 amino acids. CDR3 DNA: TGTGCCAGCAGTTTAAATGGGGGTATCACCGGGGAGCTGTTTTTT. The encoded protein is CASSLNGGITGELFF.

This sequence joins TRBV25-1 and TRBJ2-2; 9 nucleotides align to TRBD1. This CDR3 comprises 16 residues. Germline-derived CDR1 and CDR2 are MGHDK and SYGVNS. The V gene end was trimmed by 4 bases and the J gene end by 1 base; junction bases not matched to a gene: 4. The CDR3 loop reads CASSGRTGVNTGELFF. In DNA, the CDR3 is TGTGCCAGCAGTGGCCGGACAGGGGTGAACACCGGGGAGCTGTTTTTT.